This T cell receptor (beta chain) was identified during a study of blood T cell repertoires in COVID-19. Study background: PBMCs, B-cell-depleted T cells, or T cells were the source of the cDNA or gDNA that made up the material.

Authors' methods: Amplification from reference gene primers served as the basis for estimated nucleated cell counts. Measured with immunoSEQ multiplex PCR; TCRdb has only the in-frame clones, and not every one. V and J calls plus clone size are reproduced from that table; the DNA served to infer D and trimming. Of around 250,000 clones in the sample, 70% to 90% were seen once. V dropped 8 bases and J dropped 0; count of bases not matched to a gene: 7. Per germline, CDR1 MNHNY and CDR2 SVGAGI (reference sequence). This CDR3 contains 15 residues. Recruits, aged about 18 to 95 years, lived in some 25 US areas. Participant-given clinical history determined each cohort assignment. This clone has a single count.

This clonotype was sampled from a woman in her 50s who had recovered from COVID-19. The sequencing sample was made of PBMCs or T cells enriched from blood (not recorded which). The chain joins TRBV6-6 to TRBJ2-7, with 10 nucleotides matching TRBD2. The CDR3 bases are TGTGCCAGCGGTAATCCTAGCGGGAGCTCCTACGAGCAGTACTTC. Encoded protein: CASGNPSGSSYEQYF.